This is a list of T cell receptor beta chains from one sample in a study of glioma-infiltrating T cells. In TCRdb, the multiplex PCR reads were re-called with MiXCR into one record per CDR3 protein. Of approximately 110,000 distinct CDR3 sequences detected, approximately 26% appear once; the ten largest clones hold just under 35%. Sample: glioma tissue, nonneoplastic brain tissue, or PBMCs (not recorded which). Receptors were obtained from a human donor with low-grade glioma or glioblastoma, undergoing nonglioma brain surgery, or in good health (not recorded which). Both conserved end residues are part of each CDR3. The D gene is left open where the match is weak. Clone size is shown for a subset of rows, as once, few, many or a class of expanded clone.

J,V,size,D,DNA,CDR3
TRBJ2-7,TRBV7-2,.,.,TGTGCCAGCAGCTTAGAACAGACCTACTACGAGCAGTACTTC,CASSLEQTYYEQYF
TRBJ2-1,TRBV18,many,.,TGTGCCAGCTCACCTCCATCGGATGGGAGAAGCTCCTACAATGAGCAGTTCTTC,CASSPPSDGRSSYNEQFF
TRBJ1-5,TRBV18,many,.,TGTGCCAGCTCAAATCAACAATCGGATCAGCCCCAGCATTTT,CASSNQQSDQPQHF
TRBJ2-1,TRBV12-3/TRBV12-4,.,TRBD1,TGTGCCAGCAGACCGGGACAGGGGTACAATGAGAAGTTCTTC,CASRPGQGYNEKFF
TRBJ1-5,TRBV28,many,.,TGTGCCAGCAGTTCCCTCAGTCAGCCCCAGCATTTT,CASSSLSQPQHF
TRBJ2-7,TRBV7-9,.,TRBD1,TGTGCCAGCAGCACTTCAGGGGGCTTCTACGAGCAGTACTTC,CASSTSGGFYEQYF
TRBJ1-1,TRBV6-5,many,.,TGTGCCAGCAGTTACTCGAACCGCCCCGGACAAGGCCACACTGAAGCTTTCTTT,CASSYSNRPGQGHTEAFF
TRBJ2-2,TRBV7-3,.,.,TGTGCCAGCAGCTTAGAGTCTCTTCCGAACTTGGGGACTGTCAACACCGGGGAGCTGTTTTTT,CASSLESLPNLGTVNTGELFF
TRBJ2-5,TRBV6-1,many,TRBD2,TGTGCCAGCCACCCCTGGGCGGGAGGGAGAGAGACCCAGTACTTC,CASHPWAGGRETQYF
TRBJ1-2,TRBV2,many,.,TGTGCCAGCAGTGAAGACGGGGGCATCTATGGCTACACCTTC,CASSEDGGIYGYTF
TRBJ1-5,TRBV2,many,TRBD1,TGTGCCAGCAGTGGACAGGGGACAAATCAGCCCCAGCATTTT,CASSGQGTNQPQHF
TRBJ2-4,TRBV28,many,TRBD1,TGTGCCAGCAGTCCCTCCCGACAGGGGGCCGCCAAAAACATTCAGTACTTC,CASSPSRQGAAKNIQYF
TRBJ1-2,TRBV29-1,many,.,TGCAGCGTTGAGACAGATGAGGGTTATGGCTACACCTTC,CSVETDEGYGYTF
TRBJ1-1,TRBV18,many,.,TGTGCCAGCTCACCTCAGGGGAACACTGAAGCTTTCTTT,CASSPQGNTEAFF
TRBJ1-5,TRBV7-9,many,TRBD1,TGTGCCAGCAGCCCAGGACAGGGCAGAGGGGGCAATCAGCCCCAGCATTTT,CASSPGQGRGGNQPQHF
TRBJ1-1,TRBV7-2,few,.,TGTGCTAGCGGCTTCACCCTGAACACTGAAGCTTTCTTT,CASGFTLNTEAFF
TRBJ2-3,TRBV15,many,TRBD1,TGTGCCACCAGCAGAGATTATGACAGGGGCCAGCCGGTGGATACGCAGTATTTT,CATSRDYDRGQPVDTQYF
TRBJ1-4,TRBV4-1,many,.,TGCGCCAGCAGCCAGGATTATAATGAAAAACTGTTTTTT,CASSQDYNEKLFF
TRBJ2-1,TRBV6-6,.,.,TGTGCCAGCAAATCCGGGACTTGGGACTACAATGAGCAGTTCTTC,CASKSGTWDYNEQFF
TRBJ1-2,TRBV30,.,TRBD1,TGTGCCTGGGCGAGTGAGGGGGCTCTGGGCTACACCTTC,CAWASEGALGYTF
TRBJ2-5,TRBV4-1,.,.,TGCGCCAGCAGCCGAGAAGACAGAAGCACAGAGACCCAGTACTTC,CASSREDRSTETQYF
TRBJ2-3,TRBV28,many,.,TGTGCCAGCAAACCCGGCGGAGTTACAGATACGCAGTATTTT,CASKPGGVTDTQYF
TRBJ2-1,TRBV19,.,.,TGTGCCAGTAGGGCCAGCCTCTACAATGAGCAGTTCTTC,CASRASLYNEQFF
TRBJ2-5,TRBV5-1,many,.,TGCGCCAGCAGCTTGGCCGGGGTCGTAGAGACCCAGTACTTC,CASSLAGVVETQYF
TRBJ2-1,TRBV29-1,few,TRBD1,TGCAGCGTTGAAGATGGACAGGGGCCCTACAATGAGCAGTTCTTC,CSVEDGQGPYNEQFF
TRBJ2-7,TRBV5-1,few,TRBD1,TGCGCCAGCAGCTTGGCAAGGACAGGGGGCAACGAGCAGTACTTC,CASSLARTGGNEQYF
TRBJ2-3,TRBV5-1,many,.,TGCGCCAGCAGCTTGGAATCTAATACGCAGTATTTT,CASSLESNTQYF
TRBJ2-1,TRBV20-1,many,TRBD2,TGCAGTGCTATATTTAGCGGGGGGGCGGGGACCTACAATGAGCAGTTCTTC,CSAIFSGGAGTYNEQFF
TRBJ2-1,TRBV14,many,.,TGTGCCAGCAGCCAAGGAGGGAGCCTCTCCTACAATGAGCAGTTCTTC,CASSQGGSLSYNEQFF
TRBJ1-1,TRBV6-1,.,.,TGTGCCAGCAGCACCTTACCGGGACAAATGAACACTGAAGCTTTCTTT,CASSTLPGQMNTEAFF
TRBJ2-7,TRBV28,many,TRBD2,TGTGCCAGCAGCACCACAGCTAGCGGGAGCTACGAGCAGTACTTC,CASSTTASGSYEQYF
TRBJ1-3,TRBV11-3,many,TRBD1,TGTGCCAGCAGCGTGGGACAGGGCTCTGGAAACACCATATATTTT,CASSVGQGSGNTIYF